This T cell receptor beta chain is from a study of Tregs in tolerant kidney transplant recipients. Study outcomes and limitations: No direct test of biological reproducibility was done here.

Details on this clone: Its antigen is undetermined.

Sequenced by immunoSEQ multiplex PCR; TCRdb stores in-frame clones only, minus some. Of approximately 66,000 clones listed, roughly 85% were seen once; the top ten hold around 1.9%. Trimming took 5 bases from V and 3 from J, leaving 13 bases between them. Germline V gives CDR1 MNHEY, CDR2 SVGAGI. This CDR3 has 14 residues. The chain couples TRBV6-5 to TRBJ1-2, with a possible D match to TRBD1 (6 bases). The sample consisted of Tregs from blood, taken before the transplant. The receptor was isolated from a human donor who received a combined kidney and bone marrow transplant. CDR3 sequence reads: CASSPRDKYYGYTF. CDR3 coding DNA: TGTGCCAGCAGTCCCCGGGACAAGTACTATGGCTACACCTTC.